Given below is one T cell receptor beta chain in context. Some clones are missing from TCRdb's copy, which holds only in-frame ones; the method was immunoSEQ multiplex PCR. The repertoire holds some 290,000 clones, with approximately 91% as singletons. Participants came from about 23 US areas, aged about 18 to 90 years. Trimming removed 1 base at V and 3 bases at J, with 12 bases between. From germline, CDR1 is LNHDA and CDR2 SQIVND (reference sequence). The CDR3 runs 15 residues. These data originate in a study of blood T cell repertoires in COVID-19. The TCR comes from a woman aged 40 to 50 with acute COVID-19. J is TRBJ1-1 and V is TRBV19; no clear D. The sequencing input was PBMCs or T cells enriched from blood (not recorded which). This chain's CDR3 is CASSIVGPGDTEAFF. CDR3 nucleotide sequence: TGTGCCAGTAGTATAGTTGGCCCCGGAGACACTGAAGCTTTCTTT.